Listed below are T cell receptor beta chains from one sample, sequenced in a study of identical twins. TCRdb analysed the 5' RACE reads with MiXCR anew, one entry per CDR3 protein. The sample records 1.5 million or so distinct CDR3 sequences, about 32% being singletons. Material: cord blood. The receptors derive from a newborn girl in good health. CDR3s include the opening cysteine and the closing phenylalanine or tryptophan. The D gene is left open where the match is weak. A clone size is listed for some rows: how often the clone was seen (once, few, many), or a class if it is expanded.

V	D	size	J	CDR3	DNA
TRBV20-1	-	-	TRBJ2-2	CSARVVNTGELFF	TGCAGTGCTAGAGTAGTGAACACCGGGGAGCTGTTTTTT
TRBV12-3/TRBV12-4	-	few	TRBJ2-7	CASSLYSGSYEQYF	TGTGCCAGCAGTTTATACTCCGGGTCCTACGAGCAGTACTTC
TRBV20-1	-	many	TRBJ2-7	CSASRTASYEQYF	TGCAGTGCTTCGCGGACAGCCAGCTACGAGCAGTACTTC
TRBV28	TRBD2	few	TRBJ2-3	CASTMRREGTDTQYF	TGTGCCAGCACTATGAGGCGGGAGGGCACAGATACGCAGTATTTT
TRBV4-1	TRBD2	-	TRBJ2-7	CASGLSGQHNEQYF	TGCGCCAGCGGACTTAGCGGGCAACACAATGAGCAGTACTTC
TRBV21-1	-	-	TRBJ1-1	CASSKVSRVRNTEAFF	TGTGCCAGCAGCAAAGTCAGCAGGGTTAGGAACACTGAAGCTTTCTTT
TRBV27	-	-	TRBJ2-3	CASGLTGPRTDTQYF	TGTGCCAGCGGTCTAACCGGGCCCCGCACAGATACGCAGTATTTT
TRBV21-1	-	few	TRBJ1-1	CASNLDREGRNTEAFF	TGTGCCAGCAACCTTGACAGGGAGGGGAGGAACACTGAAGCTTTCTTT
TRBV20-1	-	-	TRBJ2-7	CSATSDRLYEQYF	TGCAGTGCTACCTCAGACCGGTTGTACGAGCAGTACTTC
TRBV2	-	few	TRBJ2-4	CASRGANLAKNIQYF	TGTGCCAGCAGAGGCGCTAACCTAGCCAAAAACATTCAGTACTTC
TRBV28	TRBD1	-	TRBJ1-2	CASRRTGVRVANYGYTF	TGTGCCAGCAGAAGGACAGGGGTAAGAGTAGCTAACTATGGCTACACCTTC
TRBV29-1	-	few	TRBJ1-4	CSVDRDNEELFF	TGCAGCGTTGACAGGGACAATGAAGAACTGTTTTTT
TRBV20-1	TRBD2	-	TRBJ2-1	CSARDFGLAGSYNEQFF	TGCAGTGCTAGAGATTTCGGACTAGCGGGATCCTACAATGAGCAGTTCTTC
TRBV2	TRBD1	many	TRBJ2-7	CASIEGQSSYEQYF	TGTGCCAGCATTGAGGGACAGAGCTCCTACGAGCAGTACTTC
TRBV20-1	-	-	TRBJ1-5	CSVPFGRDNQPQHF	TGCAGCGTCCCCTTTGGGAGGGACAATCAGCCCCAGCATTTT
TRBV7-9	-	few	TRBJ2-7	CASSFPRSYEQYF	TGTGCCAGCAGCTTCCCCAGGTCCTACGAGCAGTACTTC
TRBV9	-	-	TRBJ2-2	CASSAGQPGELFF	TGTGCCAGCAGCGCAGGACAGCCCGGGGAGCTGTTTTTT
TRBV20-1	TRBD1	-	TRBJ1-2	CSARDRGVGYTF	TGCAGTGCGAGGGACAGGGGTGTTGGCTACACCTTC
TRBV7-2	-	few	TRBJ2-4	CASSLGMSKNIQYF	TGTGCCAGCAGCTTAGGGATGAGCAAAAACATTCAGTACTTC
TRBV12-3/TRBV12-4	-	-	TRBJ1-5	CASSLKLGTSNQPQHF	TGTGCCAGCAGTTTGAAGTTAGGGACGAGCAATCAGCCCCAGCATTTT
TRBV28	TRBD2	-	TRBJ2-5	CASSFPSGRGEQYF	TGTGCCAGCAGTTTCCCTAGCGGGAGGGGGGAGCAGTACTTC
TRBV4-2	-	few	TRBJ2-2	CASSQDPGNTGELFF	TGTGCCAGCAGCCAAGATCCGGGGAACACCGGGGAGCTGTTTTTT
TRBV2	-	-	TRBJ1-1	CASSAWQATEAFF	TGTGCCAGCAGTGCGTGGCAGGCCACTGAAGCTTTCTTT
TRBV3-1	TRBD2	-	TRBJ2-1	CASSQGILAESYNEQFF	TGTGCCAGCAGCCAAGGAATACTAGCGGAATCCTACAATGAGCAGTTCTTC
TRBV5-1	TRBD2	-	TRBJ2-7	CASRWTSGKEYEQYF	TGCGCCAGCAGGTGGACTAGCGGGAAAGAGTACGAGCAGTACTTC
TRBV20-1	TRBD1	-	TRBJ1-5	CSARDGTGDQPQHF	TGCAGTGCTAGAGACGGGACAGGGGATCAGCCCCAGCATTTT
TRBV27	TRBD2	few	TRBJ2-5	CASSFLAGGPETQYF	TGTGCCAGCAGTTTCCTAGCGGGAGGGCCAGAGACCCAGTACTTC
TRBV3-1	TRBD2	few	TRBJ2-5	CASSQRGGQETQYF	TGTGCCAGCAGCCAGCGGGGGGGCCAAGAGACCCAGTACTTC
TRBV6-5	TRBD2	few	TRBJ2-1	CASSYSSGNTYNEQFF	TGTGCCAGCAGTTACTCTAGCGGGAATACCTACAATGAGCAGTTCTTC
TRBV27	TRBD2	-	TRBJ2-1	CASSLPASGLGINEQFF	TGTGCCAGCAGTTTACCGGCTAGCGGTCTGGGAATCAATGAGCAGTTCTTC
TRBV5-1	-	many	TRBJ2-4	CASRASREDIQYF	TGCGCCAGCAGGGCAAGCAGGGAGGACATTCAGTACTTC
TRBV6-5	-	-	TRBJ2-3	CASSYPERVSTDTQYF	TGTGCCAGCAGTTACCCCGAGAGGGTTAGCACAGATACGCAGTATTTT
TRBV20-1	TRBD1	-	TRBJ2-7	CSATPGGDTSYEQYF	TGCAGTGCTACCCCAGGGGGTGACACCTCCTACGAGCAGTACTTC
TRBV7-2	TRBD2	few	TRBJ2-7	CASSNQAGGPYEQYF	TGTGCCAGCAGCAACCAAGCGGGGGGCCCCTACGAGCAGTACTTC
TRBV19	TRBD2	-	TRBJ2-1	CASSAEASGRYNEQFF	TGTGCCAGTAGTGCCGAGGCTAGCGGACGTTACAATGAGCAGTTCTTC
TRBV30	-	few	TRBJ2-5	CAWRTVKETQYF	TGTGCCTGGAGAACCGTTAAAGAGACCCAGTACTTC
TRBV9	TRBD1	few	TRBJ1-5	CASSAEMTGQPQHF	TGTGCCAGCAGCGCAGAGATGACAGGGCAGCCCCAGCATTTT
TRBV15	-	-	TRBJ1-5	CATSRGRGAITQPQHF	TGTGCCACCAGCAGAGGAAGGGGGGCGATAACTCAGCCCCAGCATTTT
TRBV30	-	-	TRBJ2-4	CAWSATPGLAKNIQYF	TGTGCCTGGAGTGCTACCCCTGGACTAGCCAAAAACATTCAGTACTTC
TRBV27	TRBD1	-	TRBJ1-1	CASSLLNRGHSEAFF	TGTGCCAGCAGTTTACTCAACAGGGGGCACAGTGAAGCTTTCTTT
TRBV12-3/TRBV12-4	-	-	TRBJ2-7	CASSNFGYEQYF	TGTGCCAGCAGTAACTTCGGCTACGAGCAGTACTTC
TRBV24-1	TRBD2	-	TRBJ2-1	CATIAPSGRRCSYNEQFF	TGTGCCACCATCGCGCCTAGCGGGAGAAGGTGCTCCTACAATGAGCAGTTCTTC
TRBV7-9	TRBD2	-	TRBJ2-7	CASGLAGNEQYF	TGTGCCAGCGGACTAGCGGGCAACGAGCAGTACTTC
TRBV2	-	-	TRBJ2-1	CASDLSGRLVSGDNEQFF	TGTGCCAGCGATCTCTCCGGTCGTCTAGTTTCCGGCGACAATGAGCAGTTCTTC
TRBV5-1	TRBD1	-	TRBJ2-3	CASSASTGAFTDTQYF	TGCGCCAGCAGCGCCTCCACAGGGGCCTTTACAGATACGCAGTATTTT
TRBV6-6	TRBD2	-	TRBJ2-1	CASSYSSGGDEQFF	TGTGCCAGCAGTTACTCTAGCGGGGGGGATGAGCAGTTCTTC
TRBV2	TRBD1	-	TRBJ2-6	CASIRDSLSGANVLTF	TGTGCCAGCATAAGGGACAGTCTCTCTGGGGCCAACGTCCTGACTTTC
TRBV7-9	TRBD1	-	TRBJ1-4	CASGWTGLNEKLFF	TGTGCCAGCGGCTGGACAGGCCTAAATGAAAAACTGTTTTTT
TRBV4-1	TRBD2	-	TRBJ2-7	CASSQFRGRLADFYEQYF	TGCGCCAGCAGCCAATTTAGGGGAAGACTAGCAGATTTCTACGAGCAGTACTTC
TRBV11-1	TRBD2	-	TRBJ2-3	CARGGPGLAGGDTQYF	TGTGCCAGGGGGGGTCCCGGACTAGCGGGGGGCGATACGCAGTATTTT
TRBV20-1	-	-	TRBJ1-2	CSARDVARGYGYTF	TGCAGTGCTAGAGATGTCGCCAGGGGCTATGGCTACACCTTC
TRBV29-1	-	many	TRBJ2-5	CSVTSPVETQYF	TGCAGCGTAACCAGCCCCGTGGAGACCCAGTACTTC
TRBV6-1	TRBD1	-	TRBJ1-2	CASTPGTGLSYGYTF	TGTGCCAGCACCCCCGGGACAGGCCTAAGCTATGGCTACACCTTC
TRBV24-1	TRBD2	-	TRBJ2-1	CATLGGLAGDYNEQFF	TGTGCCACCCTGGGCGGACTAGCGGGGGACTACAATGAGCAGTTCTTC
TRBV3-1	-	-	TRBJ2-1	CASSPSFNNEQFF	TGTGCCAGCAGCCCTAGTTTCAACAATGAGCAGTTCTTC
TRBV5-1	-	-	TRBJ2-3	CASSPGRISTDTQYF	TGCGCCAGCAGCCCCGGACGGATTAGCACAGATACGCAGTATTTT
TRBV10-3	-	-	TRBJ2-3	CAIRGTRTDTQYF	TGTGCCATCCGTGGAACCCGCACAGATACGCAGTATTTT